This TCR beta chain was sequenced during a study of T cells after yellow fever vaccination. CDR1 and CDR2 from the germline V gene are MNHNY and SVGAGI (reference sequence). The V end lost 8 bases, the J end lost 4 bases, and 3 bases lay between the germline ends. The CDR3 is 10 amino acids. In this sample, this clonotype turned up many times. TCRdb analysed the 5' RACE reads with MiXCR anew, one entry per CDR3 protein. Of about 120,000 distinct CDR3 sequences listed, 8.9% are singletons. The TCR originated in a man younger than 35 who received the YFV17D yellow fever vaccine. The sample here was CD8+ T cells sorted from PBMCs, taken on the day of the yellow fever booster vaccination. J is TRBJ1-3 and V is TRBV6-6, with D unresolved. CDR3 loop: CASRGNTIYF. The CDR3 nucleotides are TGTGCCAGCCGGGGAAACACCATATATTTT.